This record looks at one T cell receptor (beta chain) sequence and its context. Its antigen is as yet unknown. This entry comes from a study of T-cell memory formation after mild COVID-19. Whole-study findings and limits: Certain responding clones were present in pre-infection memory, suggesting participation of cross-reactive memory.

TCRdb reprocessed the 5' RACE reads via MiXCR and lists one record per CDR3 protein. Here the sample spans over 5,500 distinct CDR3 sequences, roughly 63% being singletons. CDR3 size: 15 residues. The germline gives CDR1 MGHDK, CDR2 SYGVNS. This chain joins TRBV25-1 and TRBJ2-1, with 10 bases that match TRBD1. The assigned J gene may be wrong: the sequence end matches TRBJ2-5 better. The sequence derives from an adult who had mild COVID-19 (a few samples of this study predate the infection). Cell type and time point are not known. Sample: PBMCs or a T cell subset sorted from them (not recorded which). The CDR3 DNA reads as TGTGCCAGCAGTCAGCCGACAGGGGGCGGAGAGACCCAGTACTTC. Its protein is CASSQPTGGGETQYF.